One T cell receptor beta chain is described in this entry. The clone's antigen remains unknown. No base quality values were provided; no much bigger clone lies one nucleotide off. This sample is part of a study of cytomegalovirus exposure and HLA in healthy donors (dated by TCRdb to between 2016 and 2019). Background on the whole study: The 500 to 800 repertoires of the first cohort and the 120 or so validation repertoires were produced on the same platform, according to a later analysis. The study was designed to test whether signatures of past pathogen exposure could be identified by cataloging public T cell receptors. To predict cytomegalovirus infection status, the study combined high-throughput TCR immunosequencing, statistical association of individual TCRs with disease status, and machine learning. Along with the approximately 600-subject first cohort, a separate validation cohort of roughly 110 different subjects was used.

The method was the immunoSEQ multiplex PCR assay. Per the source publication's procedure: A statistical classification framework was developed to diagnose cytomegalovirus status using the catalog of TCR beta chain sequences. The clones in this table, taken by TCRdb from immuneACCESS, are in-frame only. Not every clone is retained; where verified, under half of the shortfall comes from an unresolved V gene, and the cause of the rest is unknown. V and J calls and clone size are those listed in that table; D and trimming were worked out from the DNA. Here the sample has hundreds of thousands of clones; roughly 87% occur a single time. The ten largest clones add up to roughly 3% of the sample. Donors formed part of the validation cohort, which comprised 120 subjects and was distinct from the first cohort of 550 to 850 subjects. Here V drops 1 base and J drops 7 bases, and the junction holds 7 bases not matched to any gene. Sequences SQVTM (CDR1) and ANQGSEA (CDR2) are obtained from the germline V gene. Measured from the cysteine to the phenylalanine, the CDR3 is 15 residues long. The entry retains the CDR3 DNA only, 45 bases that are in frame from base 1.

Overall results and qualifications from the work: Most TCR sequences were seen in very few donors, while some public TCRs were found in many individuals. In the study, 164 TCR beta chains were listed as associated with cytomegalovirus. According to the authors, the approach could potentially be generalized to other disease states and immunological phenotypes. All 130 or so repertoires were used to score co-occurrence in the validation cohort in a later analysis, because that analysis had no HLA typing for the cohort. The classifier was reported to diagnose cytomegalovirus status with high specificity and sensitivity in both the original and validation cohorts. A later analysis found that TCRs clustered in the first cohort also tended to co-occur in the 95 to 150 validation repertoires, with 90% to 95% of cluster scores above 0. In vitro tests confirmed that a few of the cytomegalovirus-associated TCR beta chains recognize cytomegalovirus antigens.

The receptor chain draws on TRBV29-1 and TRBJ2-7; TRBD2 aligns with 13 central bases. The sample was PBMCs. The receptor comes from a woman younger than 45 in good health and CMV-seronegative. The sequence in DNA is TGCAGCGTTGAAGGGACTAGCGGGAGTACGGGGGAGCAGTACTTC. Its translation is CSVEGTSGSTGEQYF.